These 13 T cell receptor beta chains were all obtained from the same sample, sequenced in a study of beta chain features in type 1 diabetes. Sequencing targeted expressed TCRB transcripts, as all isolated RNA had been reverse transcribed. Sequencing was performed with immunoSEQ multiplex PCR; in TCRdb, only in-frame clones are kept and a portion is missing. The data show around 150,000 clones, around 8.5% seen once. Material for sequencing was central memory CD4+ T cells from blood. These receptors were collected from a man aged 18 to 29 in good health.

This clone was observed many times. J is TRBJ1-2 and V is TRBV25-1; D remains ambiguous. Trimming pared 1 base from V and 4 bases from J, leaving 13 bases between. CDR3 size: 15 residues. Germline V CDR1 and CDR2: MGHDK, SYGVNS. This CDR3 is CASSESVGGGYGYTF. The CDR3 DNA is TGTGCCAGCAGTGAATCTGTCGGCGGTGGCTATGGCTACACCTTC.

This clone was seen many times. This chain joins TRBV5-1 and TRBJ2-1; the D gene is possibly TRBD1 (5 bases). V gave up 4 bases and J gave up 8 bases, with 10 bases separating them. CDR3 length equals 12 residues. CDR1 is SGHRS, CDR2 YFSETQ, per germline. The DNA of the CDR3 is TGCGCCAGCAGCGCAGGGTGGGATGAGCAGTTCTTC. Translation: CASSAGWDEQFF. Together with reference TRBV5-1 and TRBJ2-1, the CDR3 gives the full variable domain: KAGVTQTPRYLIKTRGQQVTLSCSPISGHRSVSWYQQTPGQGLQFLFEYFSETQRNKGNFPGRFSGRQFSNSRSEMNVSTLELGDSALYLCASSAGWDEQFFGPGTRLTVL.

This chain uses TRBV5-4 with TRBJ2-1, with 12 bases matching TRBD2. After removal of 6 bases from V and 5 bases from J, the junction contained 9 bases not matched to a gene. The CDR3 runs 16 residues. Germline-derived CDR1 and CDR2 are SGHNT and YYREEE (reference sequence). This CDR3 reads CASTLRLAGDNNEQFF. The CDR3 coding sequence is TGTGCCAGCACCTTACGACTAGCGGGGGACAACAATGAGCAGTTCTTC.

In this sample, this clone turned up a few times. This chain uses TRBV6-6 with TRBJ2-2; 8 positions match TRBD2. Losses at the gene ends were 4 bases for V and 4 bases for J; bases not matched to a gene: 5. The CDR3 is made up of 15 amino acids. CDR1 is MNHNY, CDR2 SVGAGI, per germline (reference sequence). The CDR3 nucleotides are TGTGCCAGCAGTTTTAGCGGGATGAGCACCGGGGAGCTGTTTTTT. This gives the protein CASSFSGMSTGELFF.

This clone was detected only a few times. V gene TRBV7-2 combines with J gene TRBJ2-3; possibly TRBD2 for D (6 bases). Looked up from germline, CDR1 is SGHTA and CDR2 is FQGNSA. This CDR3 spans 14 amino acids. The V end lost 1 base, the J end lost 4 bases, and 9 bases lay between the germline ends. CDR3 in amino acids: CASSLETSPDTQYF. CDR3 sequence (DNA): TGTGCCAGCAGCTTAGAAACTAGCCCAGATACGCAGTATTTT.

In this sample, this clone turned up many times. The V and J genes are TRBV29-1 and TRBJ1-4, with TRBD1 matching 8 bases. This CDR3 contains 12 residues. Looked up from germline, CDR1 is SQVTM and CDR2 is ANQGSEA. Losses at the gene ends were 7 bases for V and 7 bases for J; bases not matched to a gene: 5. This CDR3 is CSGTGQSEKLFF. In DNA form, the CDR3 reads TGCAGCGGGACAGGGCAGAGTGAAAAACTGTTTTTT.

The V call is TRBV6-5, the J call TRBJ2-7; weak D call: TRBD2 (7 bases). Trimming shortened V by 6 bases and J by 8 bases, and 23 bases separated the two germline ends. Per germline, CDR1 MNHEY and CDR2 SVGAGI. This CDR3 comprises 15 residues. The CDR3 coding sequence is TGTGCCAGCAGCGCCTACGGACGGGGGGCCGAGAAGCAGTACTTC. Translating gives CASSAYGRGAEKQYF.

The chain joins TRBV4-2 to TRBJ2-1, with 7 bases matching TRBD2. This CDR3 has 15 residues. Trimming took 1 base from V and 6 from J; bases not matched to a gene: 6. Germline V CDR1 and CDR2: LGHNA, YNFKEQ. The DNA of the CDR3 is TGTGCCAGCAGCCAAGTGGGTAGCGGGTTCAATGAGCAGTTCTTC. Protein: CASSQVGSGFNEQFF.

V usage is TRBV2 and J usage is TRBJ1-1, with 7 bases lining up with TRBD1. Germline CDR1 SNHLY, CDR2 FYNNEI. V was clipped by 6 bases and J by 3 bases; unmatched bases: 7. This CDR3 is built from 14 residues. The CDR3 nucleotides read TGTGCCAGCAGCTCGGGACAGTCTGACACTGAAGCTTTCTTT. Its translation: CASSSGQSDTEAFF.

J is TRBJ1-2 and V is TRBV7-2; a weak D match, TRBD1 (6 bases). Trimming cost V 5 bases and J 5 bases, with 15 bases left between them. Germline CDR1 reads SGHTA; CDR2 reads FQGNSA. This CDR3 region has 14 residues. As DNA, the CDR3 is TGTGCCAGCAGCCGGGAAAGGGGGACGTATGGCTACACCTTC. This translates into CASSRERGTYGYTF.

V and J are TRBV7-2 and TRBJ2-3; 9 bases map to TRBD2. Germline V gene data show CDR1 as SGHTA and CDR2 as FQGNSA. This CDR3 spans 17 amino acids. With 4 bases clipped from V and 5 bases from J, the junction kept 13 bases outside the gene matches. CDR3 nucleotides: TGTGCCAGCAGCTCAGTGGGCCAGCGGGGGGTTTTAGATACGCAGTATTTT. Translation gives CASSSVGQRGVLDTQYF.

A few counts support this clone. The chain links TRBV6-6 to TRBJ2-7; 9 bases align to TRBD1. V was pared by 6 bases and J by 5 bases, with 8 bases of the junction left unmatched. The CDR3 has 14 amino acids. Germline V gene sequence: CDR1 MNHNY, CDR2 SVGAGI (reference sequence). CDR3 in amino acids: CASRPRRDRDEQYF. DNA of the CDR3: TGTGCCAGCAGACCGCGACGGGACAGGGACGAGCAGTACTTC.

This clone was detected a few times. The CDR3 sequence: CASSLGDRGGNTEAFF. The CDR3 DNA reads TGTGCCAGCAGCTTAGGGGACAGGGGTGGGAACACTGAAGCTTTCTTT. This chain uses TRBV7-2 with TRBJ1-1; 10 nucleotides align to TRBD1. The germline V gene has CDR1 SGHTA and CDR2 FQGNSA. This CDR3 has 16 amino acids. V lost 1 base to trimming and J lost 1 base; unmatched junction nucleotides: 3.